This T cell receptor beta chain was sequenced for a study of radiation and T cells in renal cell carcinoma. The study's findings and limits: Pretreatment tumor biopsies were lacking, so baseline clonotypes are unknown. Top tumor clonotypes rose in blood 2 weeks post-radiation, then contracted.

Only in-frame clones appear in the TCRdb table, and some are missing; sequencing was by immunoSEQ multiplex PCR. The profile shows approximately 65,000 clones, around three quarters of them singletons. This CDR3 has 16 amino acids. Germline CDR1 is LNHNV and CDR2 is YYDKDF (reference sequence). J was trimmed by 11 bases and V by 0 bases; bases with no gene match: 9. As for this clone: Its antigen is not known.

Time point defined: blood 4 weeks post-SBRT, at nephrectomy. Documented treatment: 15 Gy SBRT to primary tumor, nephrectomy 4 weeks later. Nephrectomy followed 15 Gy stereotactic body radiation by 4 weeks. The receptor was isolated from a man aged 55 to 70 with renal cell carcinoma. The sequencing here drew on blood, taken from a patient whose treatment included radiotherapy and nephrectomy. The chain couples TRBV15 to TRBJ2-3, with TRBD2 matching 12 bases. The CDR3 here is CATSRDITSGRWVQYF. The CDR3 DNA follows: TGTGCCACCAGCAGAGACATTACTAGCGGGAGGTGGGTGCAGTATTTT.